This T cell receptor (beta chain) is drawn from a study of cytomegalovirus exposure and HLA in healthy donors. Background on the study: The 95 to 150 validation repertoires used a platform that matched the one used for the 550 to 800 first-cohort repertoires, as a later analysis reported.

The study, taken as a whole, reports: Some TCR beta chains (164 of them) were listed as cytomegalovirus-associated. Reported performance of the classifier showed diagnosis of cytomegalovirus status with high specificity and sensitivity.

The assay was immunoSEQ multiplex PCR, and TCRdb's table has in-frame clones only and misses some. The repertoire holds roughly 350,000 clones, with just over 85% as singletons. The donors were in the roughly 130-subject validation cohort, distinct from the approximately 610-subject first cohort. With regard to this clone: Antigen: not known.

The receptor was isolated from a woman aged 18-29 years in good health and CMV-seronegative. Sequencing was carried out using PBMCs.

CDR3 sequence (DNA): TGTGCCAGCATGCGGGGGAATATTGGGAGCAATCAGCCCCAGCATTTT. Protein sequence: CASMRGNIGSNQPQHF. The chain recombines TRBV2 with TRBJ1-5, with a weak D call TRBD1 (5 bases). CDR3 size: 16 residues. V was trimmed by 7 bases and J by 1 base, leaving 17 bases between them. Germline V gene data show CDR1 as SNHLY and CDR2 as FYNNEI.